Presented here are 32 T cell receptor beta chains from one specimen sequenced in a study of blood T cell repertoires in COVID-19. The assay was immunoSEQ multiplex PCR, and TCRdb's table has in-frame clones only and misses some. The profile shows 75,000 or so clones, around nine tenths of them singletons. The sequenced sample consisted of peripheral blood. All receptors come from a woman over 75 with active or convalescent COVID-19.

The chain has TRBV7-8 and TRBJ2-3, with 7 bases matching TRBD2. CDR3 length: 15 amino acids. Germline lookup yields CDR1 SGHVS and CDR2 FQNEAQ. The V gene end was trimmed by 1 base and the J gene end by 0 bases; junction bases not matched to a gene: 1. This CDR3 reads CASSLVSGSTDTQYF. In DNA, the CDR3 is TGTGCCAGCAGCTTAGTTAGCGGGAGCACAGATACGCAGTATTTT.

The genes are TRBV13 and TRBJ2-3; 12 nucleotides align to TRBD2. Trimming at V came to 4 bases and at J to 1 base, leaving 12 bases not matched to a gene. Germline V gene lookup returns CDR1 PRHDT and CDR2 FYEKMQ (reference sequence). The CDR3 loop spans 19 amino acids. Here the CDR3 reads CASSSFGASGRARTDTQYF. The CDR3, as DNA: TGTGCCAGCAGCTCCTTTGGGGCTAGCGGGAGGGCCCGCACAGATACGCAGTATTTT. Full variable domain (remainder filled in from reference TRBV13 and TRBJ2-3): AAGVIQSPRHLIKEKRETATLKCYPIPRHDTVYWYQQGPGQDPQFLISFYEKMQSDKGSIPDRFSAQQFSDYHSELNMSSLELGDSALYFCASSSFGASGRARTDTQYFGPGTRLTVL.

The genes are TRBV24-1 and TRBJ2-1; 13 bases are shared with TRBD2. J lost 1 base, V lost 4 bases, and 9 bases had no gene match. CDR3 length: 19 amino acids. The germline V gene has CDR1 KGHDR and CDR2 SFDVKD. CDR3 region: CATSDYRGTSGTSYNEQFF. The CDR3 DNA reads TGTGCCACCAGTGACTACCGGGGGACTAGCGGGACTTCCTACAATGAGCAGTTCTTC.

The chain links TRBV27 to TRBJ1-1; TRBD1 is a possible D gene (5 bases). Looked up from germline, CDR1 is MNHEY and CDR2 is SMNVEV (reference sequence). The CDR3 is 16 amino acids. V was pared by 5 bases and J by 5 bases, with 21 bases between. The CDR3 here is CASSPWVWEDTTEAFF. The CDR3 DNA sequence: TGTGCCAGCAGTCCATGGGTTTGGGAGGACACGACTGAAGCTTTCTTT.

This chain uses TRBV24-1 with TRBJ1-1; D is undetermined. The V end lost 3 bases, the J end lost 5 bases, and 9 bases lay between the germline ends. The germline V gene encodes CDR1 KGHDR and CDR2 SFDVKD. The CDR3 length is 13 residues. The DNA of the CDR3 is TGTGCCACCAGTGATAGCCCGGGTACTGAAGCTTTCTTT. Protein sequence: CATSDSPGTEAFF.

The CDR3 sequence: CASSSSTGLRNTIYF. The CDR3 region has the DNA TGTGCCAGCAGTTCATCGACAGGCTTGAGAAACACCATATATTTT. The rearrangement joins TRBV6-2 or TRBV6-3 to TRBJ1-3; possibly TRBD1 for D (6 bases). Germline CDR1 is MNHEY and CDR2 is SVGEGT. The CDR3 contains 15 residues. V lost 4 bases to trimming and J lost 5 bases, with 15 bases between them.

This clone was found a few times. The genes are TRBV10-1 and TRBJ1-1, with 8 nucleotides matching TRBD1. V trimming: 6 bases; J trimming: 1 base; junction bases outside the gene matches: 7. The CDR3 is 15 residues long. Looked up from germline, CDR1 is WNHNN and CDR2 is SYGVQD (reference sequence). CDR3 nucleotide sequence: TGCGCCAGCAGCCCCGGCAGGGGGCAGAACACTGAAGCTTTCTTT. It is translated as CASSPGRGQNTEAFF.

The gene calls are TRBV7-9 and TRBJ1-1, with 8 bases lining up with TRBD1. The CDR3 sequence is 17 residues long. V gave up 1 base and J gave up 0 bases; unmatched junction bases: 7. Germline values: CDR1 SEHNR, CDR2 FQNEAQ (reference sequence). The CDR3: CASSLDVGTGMNTEAFF. Here the CDR3 DNA reads TGTGCCAGCAGCTTAGATGTCGGGACAGGTATGAACACTGAAGCTTTCTTT.

The chain combines TRBV7-6 with TRBJ1-6, with 8 bases matching TRBD1. The trim removed 0 bases at V and 6 bases at J, leaving 10 bases unmatched. CDR1 and CDR2 (germline): SGHVS, FNYEAQ. The CDR3 totals 18 residues. The CDR3 here is CASSLAGAAGGLNSPLHF. In DNA, the CDR3 is TGTGCCAGCAGCTTAGCGGGGGCGGCAGGGGGCCTTAATTCACCCCTCCACTTT.

The chain links TRBV27 to TRBJ2-7, with unresolved D. Germline V CDR1 and CDR2: MNHEY, SMNVEV (reference sequence). V was trimmed by 6 bases and J by 3 bases, leaving 12 bases between them. The CDR3 is 13 residues long. CDR3 coding DNA: TGTGCCAGCAGACCACGACTCCACTACGAGCAGTACTTC. Protein: CASRPRLHYEQYF.

This sequence joins TRBV28 and TRBJ2-3, with 7 nucleotides matching TRBD2. Germline V gene sequence: CDR1 MDHEN, CDR2 SYDVKM. The CDR3 contains 14 residues. J gave up 6 bases and V 7 bases, and 10 bases lay outside the gene matches. The CDR3 is CASTSSGAGDTQYF. CDR3 sequence (DNA): TGTGCCAGCACCTCAAGCGGGGCGGGGGATACGCAGTATTTT. Variable domain in full (rest from reference TRBV28 and TRBJ2-3): DVKVTQSSRYLVKRTGEKVFLECVQDMDHENMFWYRQDPGLGLRLIYFSYDVKMKEKGDIPEGYSVSREKKERFSLILESASTNQTSMYLCASTSSGAGDTQYFGPGTRLTVL.

This chain joins TRBV7-3 and TRBJ2-3; weak D call: TRBD2 (5 bases). CDR1 and CDR2 (germline): SGHTA, FQGTGA. The CDR3 extends over 13 amino acids. The ends were cut back, 2 bases at V and 5 bases at J, with 8 bases in the middle. CDR3 protein: CASSLRGIDTQYF. CDR3 coding DNA: TGTGCCAGCAGCTTACGGGGAATAGATACGCAGTATTTT.

The chain has TRBV5-4 and TRBJ2-4; tentatively, D is TRBD2 (6 bases). The germline V and J ends were trimmed by 1 base and 3 bases, with 11 bases remaining between them. The CDR3 is 15 residues long. Germline loops: CDR1 SGHNT, CDR2 YYREEE (reference sequence). The CDR3 protein is CASSLWRESKNIQYF. CDR3 nucleotides: TGTGCCAGCAGCTTGTGGAGGGAAAGCAAAAACATTCAGTACTTC.

This clone has just one count. The rearrangement joins TRBV19 to TRBJ2-6, with 7 bases fitting TRBD2. This CDR3 has 17 amino acids. Germline assignment: CDR1 LNHDA and CDR2 SQIVND (reference sequence). V trimming: 3 bases; J trimming: 4 bases; junction bases outside the gene matches: 9. Here the CDR3 reads CASSMGGGASGANVLTF. CDR3 coding DNA: TGTGCCAGTAGTATGGGGGGAGGGGCTTCAGGGGCCAACGTCCTGACTTTC.

This clone came up once. The CDR3 spells CATSRDLRRSSGGASYEQYF. In nucleotides, the CDR3 is TGTGCCACCAGCAGAGACCTTAGACGGAGTAGCGGGGGCGCATCCTACGAGCAGTACTTC. The chain recombines TRBV15 with TRBJ2-7; 9 bases agree with TRBD2. CDR1 and CDR2 from the germline V gene are LNHNV and YYDKDF (reference sequence). J was trimmed by 1 base and V by 0 bases; bases with no gene match: 16. CDR3 size: 20 residues. The full variable domain, with the rest looked up from reference TRBV15 and TRBJ2-7, is DAMVIQNPRYQVTQFGKPVTLSCSQTLNHNVMYWYQQKSSQAPKLLFHYYDKDFNNEADTPDNFQSRRPNTSFCFLDIRSPGLGDTAMYLCATSRDLRRSSGGASYEQYFGPGTRLTVT.

This clone was observed once. The chain links TRBV7-9 to TRBJ1-1, with 7 bases matching TRBD1. Germline CDR1 and CDR2: SEHNR and FQNEAQ (reference sequence). The CDR3 covers 15 residues. J was trimmed by 4 bases and V by 5 bases; bases with no gene match: 10. As DNA, the CDR3 is TGTGCCAGCAGCCCGAACAGGGGCGGCGGCACTGAAGCTTTCTTT. This translates into CASSPNRGGGTEAFF.

The chain carries TRBV15 and TRBJ2-7; 9 bases match TRBD2. Germline V gene lookup returns CDR1 LNHNV and CDR2 YYDKDF (reference sequence). V shed 1 base, J shed 7 bases, and the junction held 5 bases outside the gene matches. The CDR3 has 14 amino acids. The CDR3 DNA reads TGTGCCACCAGCAGAGTAGCGGGAGTAGGTGAGCAGTACTTC. Protein sequence: CATSRVAGVGEQYF.

The rearrangement uses TRBV9 and TRBJ2-3; D may be TRBD2 (6 bases). Germline values: CDR1 SGDLS, CDR2 YYNGEE. The V end was cut by 4 bases, the J end by 4 bases, with 22 bases between. The CDR3 has 17 amino acids. CDR3 amino acids: CASSPPPRGGGPDTQYF. The CDR3, as DNA: TGTGCCAGCAGCCCGCCCCCCCGGGGAGGAGGGCCAGATACGCAGTATTTT.

Only a few counts were recorded for this clone. The rearrangement links TRBV6-2 or TRBV6-3 to TRBJ2-1; 10 bases are a match to TRBD2. Trimming took 6 bases from V and 6 from J; bases not matched to a gene: 23. This CDR3 contains 20 residues. The V gene's germline CDR1 is MNHEY and CDR2 SVGEGT. In nucleotides, the CDR3 is TGTGCCAGCAGCCAACCGAGGACTAGCGGATCTACCGCCCCCCTCAATGAGCAGTTCTTC. Its translation is CASSQPRTSGSTAPLNEQFF.

By its share, this clone is medium-sized. The chain joins TRBV10-3 to TRBJ2-2; a possible D gene is TRBD1 (5 bases). CDR1 ENHRY and CDR2 SYGVKD come from the germline V gene. The CDR3 loop spans 14 amino acids. Trimming stripped 7 bases from V and 5 bases from J, with 14 bases between. The CDR3, as DNA: TGTGCCATCACAAGGCAGGGCGGTACCGGGGAGCTGTTTTTT. Translating it yields CAITRQGGTGELFF.

The J gene is TRBJ2-1, the V gene TRBV29-1; 9 nucleotides line up with TRBD2. The trim removed 6 bases at V and 8 bases at J, leaving 5 bases unmatched. CDR3 length: 12 amino acids. Germline V gene lookup returns CDR1 SQVTM and CDR2 ANQGSEA. The CDR3 DNA reads TGCAGCGTAATAGCGGGAGCCGATGAGCAGTTCTTC. Its translation: CSVIAGADEQFF.

V usage is TRBV19 and J usage is TRBJ2-7; 8 bases match TRBD2. Germline V lookup: CDR1 LNHDA, CDR2 SQIVND (reference sequence). CDR3 length: 16 residues. The trim removed 3 bases at V and 5 bases at J, leaving 12 bases unmatched. The CDR3 nucleotides read TGTGCCAGTAGTATTGTCACGGCCGGGACTAGAAACGAGCAGTACTTC. Its protein product is CASSIVTAGTRNEQYF. Looking up the rest from reference TRBV19 and TRBJ2-7 gives the full variable domain: DGGITQSPKYLFRKEGQNVTLSCEQNLNHDAMYWYRQDPGQGLRLIYYSQIVNDFQKGDIAEGYSVSREKKESFPLTVTSAQKNPTAFYLCASSIVTAGTRNEQYFGPGTRLTVT.

The J gene is TRBJ1-3, the V gene TRBV28, with D tentatively TRBD1 (5 bases). The germline V and J ends were trimmed by 2 bases and 4 bases, with 18 bases remaining between them. Germline V gives CDR1 MDHEN, CDR2 SYDVKM. CDR3 length: 17 amino acids. CDR3 sequence (DNA): TGTGCCAGCAGTTTAAGCCGTGGCCCAGGGCAAGGAAACACCATATATTTT. Translation: CASSLSRGPGQGNTIYF.

The chain links TRBV24-1 to TRBJ1-2; 10 nucleotides line up with TRBD1. This CDR3 is 15 amino acids long. The junction had 3 bases not matched to a gene; V was cut back by 3 bases and J by 3 bases. The germline V gene has CDR1 KGHDR and CDR2 SFDVKD. CDR3 region: CATSDGDRGDYGYTF. CDR3 sequence (DNA): TGTGCCACCAGTGATGGGGACAGGGGTGACTATGGCTACACCTTC.

V gene TRBV7-9 combines with J gene TRBJ1-5; D is unclear. CDR3 length equals 13 residues. CDR1 is SEHNR and CDR2 is FQNEAQ in the germline V gene (reference sequence). V lost 2 bases and J 3 bases, leaving 5 bases between the germline ends. The CDR3 spells CASSLPSNQPQHF. CDR3 bases: TGTGCCAGCAGCTTACCGTCCAATCAGCCCCAGCATTTT. The full variable domain, rest sourced from reference TRBV7-9 and TRBJ1-5, is DTGVSQNPRHKITKRGQNVTFRCDPISEHNRLYWYRQTLGQGPEFLTYFQNEAQLEKSRLLSDRFSAERPKGSFSTLEIQRTEQGDSAMYLCASSLPSNQPQHFGDGTRLSIL.

In regard to this clone: This specimen includes other DNA sequences encoding the same CDR3. The chain carries TRBV13 and TRBJ2-7, with D possibly matching TRBD1 (6 bases). The V gene lost 5 bases and the J gene lost 2 bases, with 13 bases spanning the gap. The V gene's germline CDR1 is PRHDT and CDR2 FYEKMQ (reference sequence). CDR3 size: 14 residues. CDR3 protein: CASSPPRQAYEQYF. CDR3 nucleotides: TGTGCCAGCAGCCCCCCCCGACAGGCCTACGAGCAGTACTTC.

J is TRBJ1-6 and V is TRBV3-1 (or the pseudogene TRBV3-2); possible D gene TRBD1, 5 bases. This CDR3 spans 14 amino acids. Germline-derived CDR1 and CDR2 are LGHDT and YNNKEL (reference sequence). Trimming pared 4 bases from V and 6 bases from J, leaving 10 bases between. The CDR3 coding sequence is TGTGCCAGCAGCCCCGGGACTCCTAATTCACCCCTCCACTTT. This encodes CASSPGTPNSPLHF.

The chain links TRBV4-1 to TRBJ2-3, with a possible D match to TRBD2 (6 bases). The CDR3 sequence is 15 residues long. V lost 3 bases to trimming and J lost 8 bases, with 18 bases between them. CDR1 and CDR2 (germline): MGHRA, YSYEKL. CDR3 residues: CASSQGRSTLGTQYF. In DNA, the CDR3 is TGCGCCAGCAGCCAGGGGAGGTCGACCCTGGGTACGCAGTATTTT.

This rearrangement joins TRBV19 to TRBJ2-7; 11 bases agree with TRBD2. The CDR3 length is 14 residues. CDR1 and CDR2 from the germline V gene are LNHDA and SQIVND (reference sequence). V lost 5 bases, J lost 3 bases, and 3 bases stayed unmatched. The CDR3 DNA reads TGTGCCAGTAGTGCGGGACTAGCGGACTACGAGCAGTACTTC. Its translation: CASSAGLADYEQYF.

The V gene is TRBV7-9, the J gene TRBJ2-7; 7 bases agree with TRBD2. J gave up 5 bases and V 1 base, and 2 bases lay outside the gene matches. Germline-derived CDR1 and CDR2 are SEHNR and FQNEAQ (reference sequence). The CDR3 contains 13 residues. For the CDR3, the DNA is TGTGCCAGCAGCTTAGGGACTAGGAACGAGCAGTACTTC. It is translated as CASSLGTRNEQYF.

J is TRBJ2-1 and V is TRBV18; TRBD2 might be the D (6 bases). V lost 4 bases, J lost 9 bases, and 10 bases lay in between. Germline V gene lookup returns CDR1 KGHSH and CDR2 LQKENI. The CDR3 sequence is 12 residues long. This CDR3 reads CASSHRGGEQFF. CDR3 DNA: TGTGCCAGCTCACACCGGGGAGGTGAGCAGTTCTTC.

This clone has a handful of counts. This chain connects TRBV9 to TRBJ2-2; 9 bases match TRBD2. The CDR3 runs 17 residues. Germline values: CDR1 SGDLS, CDR2 YYNGEE. Germline trimming cut 1 base from V and 0 bases from J; bases unmatched to any gene: 4. This CDR3 is CASSVSSGEANTGELFF. The CDR3 coding sequence is TGTGCCAGCAGCGTATCTAGCGGGGAAGCGAACACCGGGGAGCTGTTTTTT.